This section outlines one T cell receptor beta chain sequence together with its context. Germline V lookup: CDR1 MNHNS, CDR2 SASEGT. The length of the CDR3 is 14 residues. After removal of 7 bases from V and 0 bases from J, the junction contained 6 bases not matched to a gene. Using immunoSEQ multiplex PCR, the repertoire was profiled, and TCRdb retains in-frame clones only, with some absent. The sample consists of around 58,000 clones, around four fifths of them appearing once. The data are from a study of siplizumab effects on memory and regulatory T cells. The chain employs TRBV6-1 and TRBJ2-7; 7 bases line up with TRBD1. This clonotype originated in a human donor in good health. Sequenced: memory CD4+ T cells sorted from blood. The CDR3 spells CASTFGDSSYEQYF. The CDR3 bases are TGTGCCAGCACCTTCGGGGACAGCTCCTACGAGCAGTACTTC.